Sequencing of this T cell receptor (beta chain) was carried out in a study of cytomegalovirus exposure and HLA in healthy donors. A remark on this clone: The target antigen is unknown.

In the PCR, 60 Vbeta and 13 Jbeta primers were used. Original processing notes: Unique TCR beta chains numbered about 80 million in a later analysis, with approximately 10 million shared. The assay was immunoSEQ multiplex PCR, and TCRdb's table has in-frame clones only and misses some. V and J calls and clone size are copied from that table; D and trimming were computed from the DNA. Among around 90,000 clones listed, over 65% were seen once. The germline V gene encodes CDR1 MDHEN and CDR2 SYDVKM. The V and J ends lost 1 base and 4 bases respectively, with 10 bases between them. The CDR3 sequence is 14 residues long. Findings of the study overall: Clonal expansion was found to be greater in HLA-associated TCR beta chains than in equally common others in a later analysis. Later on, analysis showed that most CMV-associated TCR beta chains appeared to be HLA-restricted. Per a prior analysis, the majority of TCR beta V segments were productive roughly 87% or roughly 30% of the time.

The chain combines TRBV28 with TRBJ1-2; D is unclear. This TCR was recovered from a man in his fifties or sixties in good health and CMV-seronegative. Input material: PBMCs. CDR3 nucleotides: TGTGCCAGCAGTTTATACGTCGAGTCCTATGGCTACACCTTC. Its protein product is CASSLYVESYGYTF.